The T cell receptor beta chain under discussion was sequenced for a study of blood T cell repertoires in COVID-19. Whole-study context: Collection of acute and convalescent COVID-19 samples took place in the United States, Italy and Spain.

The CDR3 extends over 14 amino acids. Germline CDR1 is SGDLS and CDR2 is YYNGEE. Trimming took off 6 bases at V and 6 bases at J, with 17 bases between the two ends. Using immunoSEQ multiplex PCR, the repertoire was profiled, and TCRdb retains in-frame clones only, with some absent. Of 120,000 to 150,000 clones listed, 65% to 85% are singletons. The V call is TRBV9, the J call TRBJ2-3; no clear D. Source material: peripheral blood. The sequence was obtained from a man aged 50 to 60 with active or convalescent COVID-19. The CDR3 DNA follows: TGTGCCAGCACCCCTGGGCAGATTAGGGATACGCAGTATTTT. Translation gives CASTPGQIRDTQYF.